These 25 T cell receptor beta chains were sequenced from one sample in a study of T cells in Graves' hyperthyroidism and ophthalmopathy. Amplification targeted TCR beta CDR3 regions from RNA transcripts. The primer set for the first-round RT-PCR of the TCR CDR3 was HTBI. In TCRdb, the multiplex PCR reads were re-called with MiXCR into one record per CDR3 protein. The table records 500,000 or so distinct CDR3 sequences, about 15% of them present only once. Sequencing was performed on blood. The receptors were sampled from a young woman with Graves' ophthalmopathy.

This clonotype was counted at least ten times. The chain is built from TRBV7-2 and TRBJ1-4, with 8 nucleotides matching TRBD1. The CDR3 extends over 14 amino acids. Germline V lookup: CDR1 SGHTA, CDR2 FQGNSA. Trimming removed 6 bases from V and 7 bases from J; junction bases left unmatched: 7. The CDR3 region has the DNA TGTGCCAGCAGGCTCGACAGGGGTGCTGAAAAACTGTTTTTT. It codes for CASRLDRGAEKLFF. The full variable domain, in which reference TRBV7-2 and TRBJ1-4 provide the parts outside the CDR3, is GAGVSQSPSNKVTEKGKDVELRCDPISGHTALYWYRQSLGQGLEFLIYFQGNSAPDKSGLPSDRFSAERTGGSVSTLTIQRTQQEDSAVYLCASRLDRGAEKLFFGSGTQLSVL.

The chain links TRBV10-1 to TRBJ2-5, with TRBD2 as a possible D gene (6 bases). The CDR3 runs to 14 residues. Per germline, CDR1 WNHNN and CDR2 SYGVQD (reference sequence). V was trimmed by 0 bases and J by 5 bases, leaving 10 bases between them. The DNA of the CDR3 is TGCGCCAGCAGTGAGTCGATCGCGGGGGAGACCCAGTACTTC. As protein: CASSESIAGETQYF.

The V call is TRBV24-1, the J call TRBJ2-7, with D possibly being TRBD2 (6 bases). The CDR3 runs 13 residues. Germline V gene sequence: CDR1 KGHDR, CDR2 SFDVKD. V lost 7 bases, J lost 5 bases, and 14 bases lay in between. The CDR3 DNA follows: TGTGCCACCAGGGGGGGACGGAGCCACGAGCAGTACTTC. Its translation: CATRGGRSHEQYF.

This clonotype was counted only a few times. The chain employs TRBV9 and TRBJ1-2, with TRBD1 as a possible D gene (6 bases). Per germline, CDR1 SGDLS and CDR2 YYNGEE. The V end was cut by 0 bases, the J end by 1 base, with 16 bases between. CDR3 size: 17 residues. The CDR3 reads CASSVATGPNRNYGYTF. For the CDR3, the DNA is TGTGCCAGCAGCGTAGCTACAGGGCCGAACCGTAACTATGGCTACACCTTC. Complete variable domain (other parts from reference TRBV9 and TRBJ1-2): DSGVTQTPKHLITATGQRVTLRCSPRSGDLSVYWYQQSLDQGLQFLIQYYNGEERAKGNILERFSAQQFPDLHSELNLSSLELGDSALYFCASSVATGPNRNYGYTFGSGTRLTVV.

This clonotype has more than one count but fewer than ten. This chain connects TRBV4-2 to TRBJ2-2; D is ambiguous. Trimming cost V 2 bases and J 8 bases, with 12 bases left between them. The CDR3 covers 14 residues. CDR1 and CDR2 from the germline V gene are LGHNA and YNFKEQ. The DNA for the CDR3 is TGTGCCAGCAGCCAAACCGACTCGGGTGGGGAGCTGTTTTTT. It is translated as CASSQTDSGGELFF.

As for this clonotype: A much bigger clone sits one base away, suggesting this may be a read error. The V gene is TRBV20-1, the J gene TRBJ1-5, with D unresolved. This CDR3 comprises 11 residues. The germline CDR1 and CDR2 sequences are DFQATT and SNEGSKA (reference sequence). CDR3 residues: CSARANQSQHF. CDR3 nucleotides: TGCAGTGCTAGAGCCAATCAGTCCCAGCATTTT.

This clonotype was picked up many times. The CDR3: CASSLFQNEQYF. The CDR3 DNA reads as TGTGCCAGCAGCTTGTTTCAGAACGAGCAGTACTTC. V and J are TRBV5-5 and TRBJ2-7, with D unclear. CDR1 SGHKS and CDR2 YYEKEE come from the germline V gene (reference sequence). Trimming shortened V by 1 base and J by 5 bases, and 7 bases separated the two germline ends. The CDR3 runs 12 residues.

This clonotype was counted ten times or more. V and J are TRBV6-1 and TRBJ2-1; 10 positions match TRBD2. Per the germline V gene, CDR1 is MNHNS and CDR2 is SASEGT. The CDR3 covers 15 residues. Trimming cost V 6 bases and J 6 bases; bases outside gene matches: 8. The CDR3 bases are TGTGCCAGCAGGGCATCAGCGGGAGGGCCCAATGAGCAGTTCTTC. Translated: CASRASAGGPNEQFF.

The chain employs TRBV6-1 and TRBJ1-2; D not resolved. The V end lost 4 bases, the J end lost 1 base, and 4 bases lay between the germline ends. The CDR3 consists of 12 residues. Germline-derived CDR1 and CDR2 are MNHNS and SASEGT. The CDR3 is CASSGLNYGYTF. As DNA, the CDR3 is TGTGCCAGCAGTGGCCTTAACTATGGCTACACCTTC.

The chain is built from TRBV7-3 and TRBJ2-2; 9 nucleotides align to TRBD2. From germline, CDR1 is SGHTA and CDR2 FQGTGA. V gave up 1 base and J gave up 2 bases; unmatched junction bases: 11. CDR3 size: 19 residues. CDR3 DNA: TGTGCCAGCAGCTTAATATCGTTAGGGCTAGCGGGAAACACCGGGGAGCTGTTTTTT. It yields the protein CASSLISLGLAGNTGELFF.

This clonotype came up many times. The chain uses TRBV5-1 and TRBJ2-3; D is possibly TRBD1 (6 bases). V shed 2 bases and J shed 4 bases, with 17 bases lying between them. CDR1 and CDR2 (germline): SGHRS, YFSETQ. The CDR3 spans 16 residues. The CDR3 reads CASSFTQGFGADTQYF. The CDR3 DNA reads TGCGCCAGCAGCTTTACACAGGGTTTTGGAGCAGATACGCAGTATTTT.

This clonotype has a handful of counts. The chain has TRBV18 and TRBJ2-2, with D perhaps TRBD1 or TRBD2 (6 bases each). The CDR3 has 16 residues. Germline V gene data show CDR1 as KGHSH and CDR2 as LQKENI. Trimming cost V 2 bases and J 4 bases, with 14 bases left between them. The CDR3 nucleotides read TGTGCCAGCTCACCAGGCAGGGGACTCCTCACCGGGGAGCTGTTTTTT. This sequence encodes CASSPGRGLLTGELFF.

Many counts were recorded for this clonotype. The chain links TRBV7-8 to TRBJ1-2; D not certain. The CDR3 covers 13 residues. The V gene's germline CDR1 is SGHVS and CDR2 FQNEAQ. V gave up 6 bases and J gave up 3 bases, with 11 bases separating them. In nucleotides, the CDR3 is TGTGCCAGCAGTAAGATTCGGGACTATGGCTACACCTTC. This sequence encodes CASSKIRDYGYTF.

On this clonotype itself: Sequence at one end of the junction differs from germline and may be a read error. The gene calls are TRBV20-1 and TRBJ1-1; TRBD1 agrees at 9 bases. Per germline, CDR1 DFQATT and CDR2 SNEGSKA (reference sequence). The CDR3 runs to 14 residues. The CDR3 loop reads CSAREQGAGTEAFF. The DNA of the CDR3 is TGCAGTGCCAGAGAACAGGGGGCAGGCACTGAAGCTTTCTTT.

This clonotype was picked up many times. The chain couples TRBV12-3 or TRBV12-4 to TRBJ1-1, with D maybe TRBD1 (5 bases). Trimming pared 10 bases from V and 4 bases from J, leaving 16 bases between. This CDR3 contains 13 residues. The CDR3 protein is CATQGYEATEAFF. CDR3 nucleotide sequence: TGTGCCACTCAGGGATATGAGGCCACTGAAGCTTTCTTT.

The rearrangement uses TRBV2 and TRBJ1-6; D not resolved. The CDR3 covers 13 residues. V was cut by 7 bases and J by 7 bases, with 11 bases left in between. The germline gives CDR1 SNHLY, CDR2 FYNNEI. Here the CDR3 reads CASTRRGNSPLHF. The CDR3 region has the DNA TGTGCCAGCACCCGGCGAGGGAATTCACCCCTCCACTTT. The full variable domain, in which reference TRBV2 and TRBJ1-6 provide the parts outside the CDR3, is EPEVTQTPSHQVTQMGQEVILRCVPISNHLYFYWYRQILGQKVEFLVSFYNNEISEKSEIFDDQFSVERPDGSNFTLKIRSTKLEDSAMYFCASTRRGNSPLHFGNGTRLTVT.

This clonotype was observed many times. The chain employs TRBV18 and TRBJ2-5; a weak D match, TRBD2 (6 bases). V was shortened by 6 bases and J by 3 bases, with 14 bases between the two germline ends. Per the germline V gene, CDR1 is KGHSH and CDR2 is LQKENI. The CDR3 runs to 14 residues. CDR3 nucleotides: TGTGCCAGCTCGGCAAGGAGGGCGGAAGAGACCCAGTACTTC. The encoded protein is CASSARRAEETQYF.

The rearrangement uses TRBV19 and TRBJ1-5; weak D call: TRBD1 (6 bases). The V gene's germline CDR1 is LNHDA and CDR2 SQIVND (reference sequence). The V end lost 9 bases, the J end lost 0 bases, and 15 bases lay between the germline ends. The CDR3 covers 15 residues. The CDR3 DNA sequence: TGTGCCAGCACCTCCGGACAGTATAGCAATCAGCCCCAGCATTTT. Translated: CASTSGQYSNQPQHF.

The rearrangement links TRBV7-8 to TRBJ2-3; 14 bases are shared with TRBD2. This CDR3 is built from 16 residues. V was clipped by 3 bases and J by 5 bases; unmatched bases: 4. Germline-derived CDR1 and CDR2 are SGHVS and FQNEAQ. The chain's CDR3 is CASSFGTSGSQDTQYF. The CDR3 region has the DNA TGTGCCAGCAGCTTCGGGACTAGCGGGAGTCAAGATACGCAGTATTTT.

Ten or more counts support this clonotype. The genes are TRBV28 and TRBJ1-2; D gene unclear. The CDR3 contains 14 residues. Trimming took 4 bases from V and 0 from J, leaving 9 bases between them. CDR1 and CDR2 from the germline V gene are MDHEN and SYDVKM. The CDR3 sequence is CASSSSKANYGYTF. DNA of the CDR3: TGTGCCAGCAGTTCCTCGAAGGCTAACTATGGCTACACCTTC.

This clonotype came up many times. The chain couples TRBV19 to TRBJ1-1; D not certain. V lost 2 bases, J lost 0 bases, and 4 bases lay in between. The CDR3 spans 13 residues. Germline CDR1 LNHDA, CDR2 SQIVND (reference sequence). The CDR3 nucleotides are TGTGCCAGTAGTATATACGTGAACACTGAAGCTTTCTTT. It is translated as CASSIYVNTEAFF.

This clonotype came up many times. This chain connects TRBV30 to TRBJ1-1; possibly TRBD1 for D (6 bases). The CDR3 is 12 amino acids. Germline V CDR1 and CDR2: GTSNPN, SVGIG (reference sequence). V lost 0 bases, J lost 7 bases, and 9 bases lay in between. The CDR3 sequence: CAWSVQGDEAFF. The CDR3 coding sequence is TGTGCCTGGAGTGTACAGGGTGATGAAGCTTTCTTT.

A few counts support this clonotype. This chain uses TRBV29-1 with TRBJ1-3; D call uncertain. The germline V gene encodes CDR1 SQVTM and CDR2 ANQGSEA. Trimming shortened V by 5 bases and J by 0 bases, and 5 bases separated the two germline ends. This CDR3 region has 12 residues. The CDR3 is CSVSYSGNTIYF. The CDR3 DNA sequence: TGCAGCGTTAGCTACTCTGGAAACACCATATATTTT.

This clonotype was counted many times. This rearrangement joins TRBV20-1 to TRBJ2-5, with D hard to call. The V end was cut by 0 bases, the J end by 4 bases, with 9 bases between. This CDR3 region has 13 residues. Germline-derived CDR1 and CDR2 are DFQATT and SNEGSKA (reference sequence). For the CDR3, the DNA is TGCAGTGCTAGAGATAGCACCGGAGAGACCCAGTACTTC. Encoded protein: CSARDSTGETQYF.

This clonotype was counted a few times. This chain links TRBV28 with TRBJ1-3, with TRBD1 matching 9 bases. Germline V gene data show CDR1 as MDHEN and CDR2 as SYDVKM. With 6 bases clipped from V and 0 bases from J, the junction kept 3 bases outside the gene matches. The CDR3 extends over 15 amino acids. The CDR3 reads CASSPQGASGNTIYF. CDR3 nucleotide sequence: TGTGCCAGCAGCCCACAGGGGGCCTCTGGAAACACCATATATTTT.